Each of the 28 T cell receptor beta chains below was sequenced from the same sample in a study of cytomegalovirus exposure and HLA in healthy donors. The PCR had 60 Vbeta and 13 Jbeta primers. Assay used: immunoSEQ multiplex PCR; TCRdb lists only in-frame clones, some missing. The sample yields about 130,000 clones, approximately 74% seen once. Sequencing was carried out using PBMCs. Receptors were obtained from a male donor in good health and CMV-seronegative.

V and J are TRBV2 and TRBJ2-7; 10 bases align to TRBD2. There are 18 residues in the CDR3. Germline CDR1 SNHLY, CDR2 FYNNEI. V lost 7 bases to trimming and J lost 0 bases; unmatched junction nucleotides: 15. This CDR3 is CASKRGWLAGASSYEQYF. CDR3 nucleotide sequence: TGTGCCAGCAAGAGGGGGTGGCTAGCGGGGGCGAGCTCCTACGAGCAGTACTTC. The full variable domain, in which reference TRBV2 and TRBJ2-7 provide the parts outside the CDR3, is EPEVTQTPSHQVTQMGQEVILRCVPISNHLYFYWYRQILGQKVEFLVSFYNNEISEKSEIFDDQFSVERPDGSNFTLKIRSTKLEDSAMYFCASKRGWLAGASSYEQYFGPGTRLTVT.

The V gene is TRBV28, the J gene TRBJ2-2; 7 nucleotides match TRBD2. The CDR3 runs to 14 residues. The V gene end was trimmed by 6 bases and the J gene end by 7 bases; junction bases not matched to a gene: 8. Germline V lookup: CDR1 MDHEN, CDR2 SYDVKM. The CDR3: CASRTAGWGGELFF. The DNA of the CDR3 is TGTGCCAGCAGGACAGCGGGGTGGGGCGGGGAGCTGTTTTTT.

The chain is built from TRBV10-3 and TRBJ2-1; D may be TRBD2 (6 bases). V was cut by 4 bases and J by 9 bases, with 7 bases left in between. Looked up from germline, CDR1 is ENHRY and CDR2 is SYGVKD. The length of the CDR3 is 11 residues. The DNA of the CDR3 is TGTGCCATCAGTGGCGGGACTGAGCAGTTCTTC. It translates to CAISGGTEQFF.

This clone was seen a handful of times. This chain links TRBV4-2 with TRBJ1-4; 7 bases align to TRBD1. The CDR3 runs 16 residues. The V gene's germline CDR1 is LGHNA and CDR2 YNFKEQ. The junction had 4 bases not matched to a gene; V was cut back by 1 base and J by 2 bases. CDR3 loop: CASSQGDSRTNEKLFF. The CDR3 DNA reads TGTGCCAGCAGCCAAGGGGACAGTCGGACTAATGAAAAACTGTTTTTT.

A word on this clone: One end of the junction is discordant with germline, which a read error may explain. J is TRBJ2-7 and V is TRBV6-5, with 9 bases matching TRBD1. Per the germline V gene, CDR1 is MNHEY and CDR2 is SVGAGI. The CDR3 covers 13 residues. The CDR3 nucleotides read TGTGCCAGCAGTCGAACCGAGGGACAGGGCCCGAACTTC. It codes for CASSRTEGQGPNF.

This clone was seen a single time. This chain uses TRBV27 with TRBJ1-1, with a weak D call TRBD1 (6 bases). CDR3 length: 14 amino acids. Trimming cost V 0 bases and J 4 bases, with 9 bases left between them. The germline V gene has CDR1 MNHEY and CDR2 SMNVEV (reference sequence). CDR3: CASSLSAGATEAFF. CDR3 nucleotide sequence: TGTGCCAGCAGTTTATCCGCAGGGGCCACTGAAGCTTTCTTT.

The chain employs TRBV2 and TRBJ1-4, with a weak D call TRBD1 (6 bases). The germline V and J ends were trimmed by 4 bases and 13 bases, with 19 bases remaining between them. Germline CDR1 and CDR2: SNHLY and FYNNEI. The CDR3 has 14 residues. The CDR3 DNA is TGTGCCAGCAGTGCGCCCAGGGGCCGCATGAGACTGTTTTTT. Translating gives CASSAPRGRMRLFF.

The CDR3 DNA reads as TGCGCCAGCAGCTTCGGGACAGGTTTCGATGAGCAGTTCTTC. This encodes CASSFGTGFDEQFF. V usage is TRBV5-1 and J usage is TRBJ2-1; 8 bases align to TRBD1. Germline V gives CDR1 SGHRS, CDR2 YFSETQ. The ends lost 2 bases at V and 8 bases at J; junction bases unmatched: 6. CDR3 length equals 14 residues.

In its sample, this clone was seen once. The V and J genes are TRBV7-8 and TRBJ1-5; TRBD1 agrees at 12 bases. The germline CDR1 and CDR2 sequences are SGHVS and FQNEAQ. CDR3 size: 19 residues. V shed 5 bases and J 4 bases; nucleotides not matched to a gene: 15. The CDR3: CASSPGQGAFPTSNQPQHF. CDR3 in DNA: TGTGCCAGCAGCCCGGGACAGGGGGCCTTTCCCACTTCGAATCAGCCCCAGCATTTT.

A few counts support this clone. This chain links TRBV6-1 with TRBJ2-3, with a weak D call TRBD1 (6 bases). Looked up from germline, CDR1 is MNHNS and CDR2 is SASEGT. Trimming removed 4 bases from V and 4 bases from J, with 21 bases in between. This CDR3 region has 17 residues. CDR3 region: CASSVRGGPPSPDTQYF. The DNA for the CDR3 is TGTGCCAGCAGTGTCAGGGGTGGGCCCCCCTCCCCAGATACGCAGTATTTT.

The chain couples TRBV13 to TRBJ2-7; 12 bases agree with TRBD2. The V and J ends lost 4 bases and 3 bases, in that order; junction bases with no gene match: 4. Germline V gives CDR1 PRHDT, CDR2 FYEKMQ (reference sequence). The CDR3 spans 15 residues. The chain's CDR3 is CASSSRTSGDYEQYF. CDR3 nucleotide sequence: TGTGCCAGCAGCTCCAGGACTAGCGGGGACTACGAGCAGTACTTC.

V usage is TRBV7-2 and J usage is TRBJ1-2, with D hard to call. The ends were cut back, 2 bases at V and 1 base at J, with 2 bases in the middle. This CDR3 spans 12 amino acids. Germline CDR1 reads SGHTA; CDR2 reads FQGNSA. CDR3 in DNA: TGTGCCAGCAGCTTATATAACTATGGCTACACCTTC. Translated, it gives CASSLYNYGYTF. Looking up the rest from reference TRBV7-2 and TRBJ1-2 gives the full variable domain: GAGVSQSPSNKVTEKGKDVELRCDPISGHTALYWYRQSLGQGLEFLIYFQGNSAPDKSGLPSDRFSAERTGGSVSTLTIQRTQQEDSAVYLCASSLYNYGYTFGSGTRLTVV.

The V gene is TRBV28, the J gene TRBJ1-2; 9 bases are a match to TRBD1. With V trimmed by 4 bases and J by 8 bases, 14 bases remained unmatched. This CDR3 region has 16 residues. Looked up from germline, CDR1 is MDHEN and CDR2 is SYDVKM. The CDR3 loop is CASSSPRQGVRRGYTF. CDR3 DNA sequence: TGTGCCAGCAGTTCCCCCCGACAGGGGGTAAGAAGGGGCTACACCTTC.

V usage is TRBV18 and J usage is TRBJ2-6; 7 bases match TRBD1. From germline, CDR1 is KGHSH and CDR2 LQKENI. The CDR3 has 17 amino acids. Trimming removed 8 bases from V and 0 bases from J; junction bases left unmatched: 10. In DNA, the CDR3 is TGTGCCAGCGCTTGGGGGACAGTCGGCTCTGGGGCCAACGTCCTGACTTTC. This gives the protein CASAWGTVGSGANVLTF.

The chain has TRBV7-2 and TRBJ2-5; D remains unclear. CDR3 size: 13 residues. With 1 base removed from V and 3 bases from J, the gap between germline ends came to 6 bases. The germline V gene has CDR1 SGHTA and CDR2 FQGNSA. The DNA for the CDR3 is TGTGCCAGCAGCTTAGGACACAAAGAGACCCAGTACTTC. Its protein is CASSLGHKETQYF.

This clone appeared once. The V and J genes are TRBV4-2 and TRBJ1-4; D ambiguous. Germline V lookup: CDR1 LGHNA, CDR2 YNFKEQ. There are 15 residues in the CDR3. Trimming took 0 bases from V and 2 from J, leaving 7 bases between them. CDR3 nucleotide sequence: TGTGCCAGCAGCCAAGATTCCGGGACTAATGAAAAACTGTTTTTT. Amino acid sequence: CASSQDSGTNEKLFF.

The CDR3 sequence: CASSQDRGGYTEAFF. The CDR3 coding sequence is TGCGCCAGCAGCCAAGATCGGGGGGGCTACACTGAAGCTTTCTTT. The chain is built from TRBV4-3 and TRBJ1-1; D is perhaps TRBD1 (6 bases). Germline-derived CDR1 and CDR2 are LGHNA and YSLEER. This CDR3 comprises 15 residues. V was shortened by 0 bases and J by 3 bases, with 11 bases between the two germline ends.

Concerning this clone: Other DNA sequences in this specimen translate into the identical CDR3. This chain joins TRBV6-5 and TRBJ2-2; no clear D. Germline V gene data show CDR1 as MNHEY and CDR2 as SVGAGI. V lost 0 bases to trimming and J lost 4 bases, with 9 bases between them. The CDR3 covers 15 residues. As DNA, the CDR3 is TGTGCCAGCAGTTACTCGCGTCAGGTCACCGGGGAGCTGTTTTTT. This encodes CASSYSRQVTGELFF.

V and J are TRBV4-1 and TRBJ2-1; D perhaps matches TRBD2 (6 bases). The V end was cut by 5 bases, the J end by 0 bases, with 20 bases between. Germline V gene data show CDR1 as MGHRA and CDR2 as YSYEKL. The CDR3 has 18 residues. CDR3 amino acids: CASSASGTPLPSYNEQFF. The CDR3 nucleotides read TGCGCCAGCAGCGCATCCGGGACTCCGTTACCCTCCTACAATGAGCAGTTCTTC.

The chain joins TRBV9 to TRBJ1-2; D possibly corresponds to TRBD1 (6 bases). Trimming took 0 bases from V and 2 from J, leaving 11 bases between them. CDR3 size: 15 residues. In germline, CDR1 is SGDLS, CDR2 YYNGEE. The CDR3 nucleotides read TGTGCCAGCAGCGTAGGAGGGGGTAGGAACTATGGCTACACCTTC. Residues: CASSVGGGRNYGYTF.

V usage is TRBV2 and J usage is TRBJ1-2; D gene uncertain. Trimming left V 3 bases short and J 6 bases short, with 5 bases between. Germline V gene lookup returns CDR1 SNHLY and CDR2 FYNNEI. There are 11 residues in the CDR3. CDR3 coding DNA: TGTGCCAGCAGTGAGGGCAATGGCTACACCTTC. It translates to CASSEGNGYTF.

The gene calls are TRBV5-1 and TRBJ2-3; D might be TRBD2 (6 bases). CDR1 is SGHRS, CDR2 YFSETQ, per germline. The CDR3 consists of 14 residues. V lost 4 bases, J lost 2 bases, and 11 bases lay in between. As DNA, the CDR3 is TGCGCCAGCAGCCAACTAGCCCACACAGATACGCAGTATTTT. Its protein is CASSQLAHTDTQYF.

CDR3 protein: CASSYTGGTDEQFF. The CDR3 region has the DNA TGTGCCAGCAGTTACACAGGGGGCACCGATGAGCAGTTCTTC. The V gene is TRBV28, the J gene TRBJ2-1, with 9 bases that match TRBD1. This CDR3 is built from 14 residues. Germline trimming cut 4 bases from V and 8 bases from J; bases unmatched to any gene: 6. In germline, CDR1 is MDHEN, CDR2 SYDVKM. The full variable domain, completed using reference TRBV28 and TRBJ2-1, is DVKVTQSSRYLVKRTGEKVFLECVQDMDHENMFWYRQDPGLGLRLIYFSYDVKMKEKGDIPEGYSVSREKKERFSLILESASTNQTSMYLCASSYTGGTDEQFFGPGTRLTVL.

For the CDR3, the DNA is TGTGCCAGCTCACCACCCGGGACTAGTGAAGGTGAGCAGTTCTTC. Its translation: CASSPPGTSEGEQFF. The chain uses TRBV18 and TRBJ2-1, with TRBD2 identical over 8 bases. Per the germline V gene, CDR1 is KGHSH and CDR2 is LQKENI. CDR3 size: 15 residues. The J segment lost 9 bases and the V segment lost 0 bases, leaving 7 bases of the junction unmatched.

As DNA, the CDR3 is TGTGCCAGCAGCCAAGCGTTCGGCGGGGAGACCCAGTACTTC. Translated: CASSQAFGGETQYF. The chain joins TRBV4-2 to TRBJ2-5; tentatively, D is TRBD2 (5 bases). Germline V lookup: CDR1 LGHNA, CDR2 YNFKEQ. The ends were cut back, 1 base at V and 5 bases at J, with 11 bases in the middle. This CDR3 spans 14 amino acids.

V and J are TRBV7-9 and TRBJ2-3; D is ambiguous. The CDR3 covers 14 residues. The germline V gene encodes CDR1 SEHNR and CDR2 FQNEAQ (reference sequence). Trimming removed 0 bases from V and 6 bases from J, with 10 bases in between. The CDR3 protein is CASSLATVGDTQYF. CDR3 DNA sequence: TGTGCCAGCAGCTTAGCGACGGTCGGGGATACGCAGTATTTT.

This chain links TRBV14 with TRBJ2-1, with TRBD2 identical over 9 bases. J was trimmed by 7 bases and V by 0 bases; bases with no gene match: 13. CDR3 length: 18 amino acids. From germline, CDR1 is SGHDN and CDR2 FVKESK. For the CDR3, the DNA is TGTGCCAGCAGCCAAGATCCCCTACTAGCGGGTGGAGGGAATGAGCAGTTCTTC. Its translation: CASSQDPLLAGGGNEQFF.

The chain links TRBV5-1 to TRBJ2-1; the D gene is possibly TRBD1 (5 bases). The CDR3 loop spans 19 amino acids. The germline V gene has CDR1 SGHRS and CDR2 YFSETQ. Between the trimmed V and J ends, which lost 0 bases and 0 bases, there was a span of 19 bases. The CDR3 DNA follows: TGCGCCAGCAGCTTGGATCGCATAAACCCCAGGGCCTCCTACAATGAGCAGTTCTTC. Translating it yields CASSLDRINPRASYNEQFF.